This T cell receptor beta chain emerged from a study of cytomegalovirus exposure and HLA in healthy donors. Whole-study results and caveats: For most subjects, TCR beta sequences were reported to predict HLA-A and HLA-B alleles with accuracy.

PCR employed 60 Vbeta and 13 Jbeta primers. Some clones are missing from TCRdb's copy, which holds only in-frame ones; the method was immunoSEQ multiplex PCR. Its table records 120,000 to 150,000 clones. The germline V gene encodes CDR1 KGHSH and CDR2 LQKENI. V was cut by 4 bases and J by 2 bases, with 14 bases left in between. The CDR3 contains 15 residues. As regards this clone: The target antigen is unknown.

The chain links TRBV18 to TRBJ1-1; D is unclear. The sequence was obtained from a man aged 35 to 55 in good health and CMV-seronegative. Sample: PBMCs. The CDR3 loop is CASSQDQQRNTEAFF. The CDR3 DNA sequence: TGTGCCAGCTCACAAGACCAACAGAGAAACACTGAAGCTTTCTTT.